This T cell receptor beta chain came from a study of molecular identifiers for immune sequencing clone quantification. TCRdb recomputed calls from the PCR reads with MiXCR, one row per CDR3 protein. The sample yields approximately 550,000 distinct CDR3 sequences, over 20% seen once. The V gene's germline CDR1 is SGHAT and CDR2 FQNNGV. The CDR3 has 16 amino acids. After removal of 0 bases from V and 9 bases from J, the junction contained 7 bases not matched to a gene. The clonotype was recovered from a human donor in good health. Some libraries in this study had Jurkat cell RNA spiked in. The specimen was naive CD8+ T cells from blood, with Jurkat cell RNA spiked in. Subset specified: FACS-sorted CD8+CD4-CCR7+CD45RA+ naive T cells. V gene TRBV11-2 combines with J gene TRBJ2-1, with TRBD2 matching 11 bases. CDR3 nucleotide sequence: TGTGCCAGCAGCTTAGAATGGCTAGCGGGAGGTGTTGAGCAGTTCTTC. The encoded protein is CASSLEWLAGGVEQFF.